This passage covers 24 T cell receptor beta chains from one sample sequenced in a study of blood T cell repertoires in COVID-19 (dated by TCRdb to 2019 to 2021). Library creation used the immunoSEQ multiplex PCR assay. What TCRdb holds here is the immuneACCESS table cut down to in-frame rearrangements. Part of the clones is not present; checked against another copy, under half of the missing clones reflect an unresolved V gene, and the others are unexplained. The sample data list 100,000 to 150,000 clones, and approximately 74% of these were observed just once. Of the sample, around 6% falls within the top ten clones. Sequencing input: peripheral blood. All receptors derive from an older man with COVID-19, enrolled during active disease.

The J gene is TRBJ1-1, the V gene TRBV6-5; 10 positions match TRBD1. Germline CDR1 reads MNHEY; CDR2 reads SVGAGI. The ends lost 2 bases at V and 0 bases at J; junction bases unmatched: 3. There are 16 residues in the CDR3. CDR3 loop: CASSYGTGDMNTEAFF. CDR3 coding DNA: TGTGCCAGCAGTTACGGGACAGGGGACATGAACACTGAAGCTTTCTTT.

This rearrangement joins TRBV1 to TRBJ1-1. TRBV1 counts as a pseudogene. The CDR3 is made up of 15 amino acids. The DNA for the CDR3 is TGCACCCGTTCCCATTCAAGGGGGGGAGACACTGAAGCTTTCTTT. This sequence encodes CTRSHSRGGDTEAFF.

This chain links TRBV5-6 with TRBJ2-7; 10 bases agree with TRBD1. This CDR3 has 14 amino acids. V was pared by 4 bases and J by 4 bases, with 5 bases of the junction left unmatched. In germline, CDR1 is SGHDT, CDR2 YYEEEE. This chain's CDR3 is CASSRQGAAYEQYF. CDR3 sequence (DNA): TGTGCCAGCAGCCGACAGGGGGCAGCGTACGAGCAGTACTTC.

CDR3 protein: CASSPNGQGYGYTF. The CDR3, as DNA: TGTGCCAGCAGCCCCAACGGACAGGGGTATGGCTACACCTTC. J is TRBJ1-2 and V is TRBV7-3; 9 positions match TRBD1. The germline gives CDR1 SGHTA, CDR2 FQGTGA. The CDR3 is made up of 14 amino acids. J was trimmed by 5 bases and V by 5 bases; bases with no gene match: 6.

The rearrangement joins TRBV2 to TRBJ2-5; 10 bases map to TRBD2. Germline V gives CDR1 SNHLY, CDR2 FYNNEI. The J segment lost 5 bases and the V segment lost 1 base, leaving 4 bases of the junction unmatched. The CDR3 is 15 amino acids. The CDR3, as DNA: TGTGCCAGCAGTGAAGGGACTAGCGGTGGGGAGACCCAGTACTTC. It specifies CASSEGTSGGETQYF. Looking up the rest from reference TRBV2 and TRBJ2-5 gives the full variable domain: EPEVTQTPSHQVTQMGQEVILRCVPISNHLYFYWYRQILGQKVEFLVSFYNNEISEKSEIFDDQFSVERPDGSNFTLKIRSTKLEDSAMYFCASSEGTSGGETQYFGPGTRLLVL.

The rearrangement uses TRBV9 and TRBJ2-5; perhaps TRBD2 as D (5 bases). With 3 bases removed from V and 5 bases from J, the gap between germline ends came to 11 bases. CDR1 and CDR2 (germline): SGDLS, YYNGEE. The length of the CDR3 is 13 residues. CDR3 region: CASSAGLGETQYF. The CDR3 DNA reads as TGTGCCAGCAGCGCCGGACTGGGGGAGACCCAGTACTTC.

CDR3 nucleotides: TGTGCCAGCAGTGAATTTTGGGGGGACAGGGTTGGTGAGCAGTTCTTC. It encodes CASSEFWGDRVGEQFF. This rearrangement joins TRBV6-1 to TRBJ2-1, with TRBD1 matching over 9 bases. This CDR3 spans 16 amino acids. J was trimmed by 9 bases and V by 2 bases; bases with no gene match: 11. The germline gives CDR1 MNHNS, CDR2 SASEGT.

The V and J genes are TRBV28 and TRBJ2-1, with D possibly being TRBD1 (5 bases). Trimming removed 7 bases at V and 6 bases at J, with 16 bases between. The CDR3 consists of 14 residues. The germline CDR1 and CDR2 sequences are MDHEN and SYDVKM. CDR3 DNA: TGTGCCAGCACGGAAAGTACAGGCGTCAATGAGCAGTTCTTC. This gives the protein CASTESTGVNEQFF.

This clone came up a few times. V and J are TRBV11-2 and TRBJ2-3; 9 bases are a match to TRBD2. The ends lost 5 bases at V and 0 bases at J; junction bases unmatched: 3. The CDR3 is 15 amino acids. From germline, CDR1 is SGHAT and CDR2 FQNNGV. Here the CDR3 reads CASSRLAVSTDTQYF. The CDR3 nucleotides are TGTGCCAGCAGCCGACTAGCGGTTAGCACAGATACGCAGTATTTT. Variable domain in full (rest from reference TRBV11-2 and TRBJ2-3): EAGVAQSPRYKIIEKRQSVAFWCNPISGHATLYWYQQILGQGPKLLIQFQNNGVVDDSQLPKDRFSAERLKGVDSTLKIQPAKLEDSAVYLCASSRLAVSTDTQYFGPGTRLTVL.

The rearrangement links TRBV9 to TRBJ2-6; TRBD2 might be the D (5 bases). Trimming left V 3 bases short and J 2 bases short, with 12 bases between. Germline V lookup: CDR1 SGDLS, CDR2 YYNGEE. The CDR3 is 16 residues long. The DNA of the CDR3 is TGTGCCAGCAGCGCGGGATTGGGGACTGGGGCCAACGTCCTGACTTTC. Translated, it gives CASSAGLGTGANVLTF.

This chain connects TRBV6-1 to TRBJ2-7, with TRBD1 as a possible D gene (5 bases). CDR1 and CDR2 from the germline V gene are MNHNS and SASEGT. V lost 2 bases to trimming and J lost 7 bases, with 15 bases between them. The CDR3 length is 14 residues. In DNA, the CDR3 is TGTGCCAGCAGTGAACTGAGACAGCTTCGGGAGCAGTACTTC. This encodes CASSELRQLREQYF.

This chain links TRBV14 with TRBJ2-1; 7 nucleotides line up with TRBD2. This CDR3 has 14 amino acids. V trimming: 7 bases; J trimming: 0 bases; junction bases outside the gene matches: 3. CDR1 and CDR2 from the germline V gene are SGHDN and FVKESK. DNA for the CDR3: TGTGCCAGCAAGGGGAGGGCCTCCTACAATGAGCAGTTCTTC. Protein: CASKGRASYNEQFF.

There are a few counts of this clone. The V call is TRBV28, the J call TRBJ1-5; 9 bases are shared with TRBD1. CDR3 length equals 16 residues. V trimming: 1 base; J trimming: 1 base; junction bases outside the gene matches: 2. From germline, CDR1 is MDHEN and CDR2 SYDVKM. The CDR3: CASSLLQGASNQPQHF. CDR3 DNA: TGTGCCAGCAGTTTATTACAGGGGGCAAGCAATCAGCCCCAGCATTTT. Filled out from reference TRBV28 and TRBJ1-5, the complete variable domain reads DVKVTQSSRYLVKRTGEKVFLECVQDMDHENMFWYRQDPGLGLRLIYFSYDVKMKEKGDIPEGYSVSREKKERFSLILESASTNQTSMYLCASSLLQGASNQPQHFGDGTRLSIL.

The gene calls are TRBV27 and TRBJ1-4; 8 bases fit TRBD1. Trimming at V came to 10 bases and at J to 8 bases, leaving 9 bases not matched to a gene. This CDR3 has 13 amino acids. Germline V gene lookup returns CDR1 MNHEY and CDR2 SMNVEV (reference sequence). As DNA, the CDR3 is TGTGCCACCCGGGGACAGGAGAGGGAAAAACTGTTTTTT. Translating it yields CATRGQEREKLFF. Based on the CDR3 plus reference TRBV27 and TRBJ1-4, the full variable domain is EAQVTQNPRYLITVTGKKLTVTCSQNMNHEYMSWYRQDPGLGLRQIYYSMNVEVTDKGDVPEGYKVSRKEKRNFPLILESPSPNQTSLYFCATRGQEREKLFFGSGTQLSVL.

V and J are TRBV15 and TRBJ1-6, with 7 positions matching TRBD1. The V and J ends lost 0 bases and 9 bases, in that order; junction bases with no gene match: 11. CDR3 length equals 17 residues. CDR1 is LNHNV and CDR2 is YYDKDF in the germline V gene (reference sequence). CDR3: CATSRDPAGGSISPLHF. In nucleotides, the CDR3 is TGTGCCACCAGCAGAGACCCCGCAGGGGGAAGTATTTCACCCCTCCACTTT.

The chain links TRBV28 to TRBJ2-2; TRBD1 matches at 9 bases. This CDR3 region has 15 residues. The V and J ends lost 6 bases and 4 bases, in that order; junction bases with no gene match: 6. The germline V gene has CDR1 MDHEN and CDR2 SYDVKM. The CDR3 spells CASRTGGVFTGELFF. The CDR3 bases are TGTGCCAGCAGGACAGGGGGGGTTTTCACCGGGGAGCTGTTTTTT. Full variable domain (rest looked up from reference TRBV28 and TRBJ2-2): DVKVTQSSRYLVKRTGEKVFLECVQDMDHENMFWYRQDPGLGLRLIYFSYDVKMKEKGDIPEGYSVSREKKERFSLILESASTNQTSMYLCASRTGGVFTGELFFGEGSRLTVL.

The V gene is TRBV7-8, the J gene TRBJ2-2; 8 bases map to TRBD1. Germline V gene lookup returns CDR1 SGHVS and CDR2 FQNEAQ. CDR3 length equals 17 residues. The J segment lost 3 bases and the V segment lost 1 base, leaving 7 bases of the junction unmatched. The CDR3 sequence is CASSLELGQEYTGELFF. The CDR3 DNA follows: TGTGCCAGCAGCTTAGAACTGGGACAGGAGTACACCGGGGAGCTGTTTTTT.

The genes are TRBV9 and TRBJ2-5, with D tentatively TRBD1 (6 bases). The CDR3 contains 15 residues. V was trimmed by 0 bases and J by 2 bases, leaving 11 bases between them. Looked up from germline, CDR1 is SGDLS and CDR2 is YYNGEE. CDR3 bases: TGTGCCAGCAGCGTAGGTGCAGGGGAACAAGAGACCCAGTACTTC. Translating gives CASSVGAGEQETQYF.

The V call is TRBV5-1, the J call TRBJ2-5, with TRBD1 matching 9 bases. The CDR3 loop spans 16 amino acids. Germline V CDR1 and CDR2: SGHRS, YFSETQ. Trimming took 0 bases from V and 5 from J; bases not matched to a gene: 8. The CDR3 DNA sequence: TGCGCCAGCAGCTTGGCCGGAGGGACAGGGTTGGAGACCCAGTACTTC. Protein: CASSLAGGTGLETQYF. Using reference TRBV5-1 and TRBJ2-5 for the parts outside the CDR3, the full variable domain is KAGVTQTPRYLIKTRGQQVTLSCSPISGHRSVSWYQQTPGQGLQFLFEYFSETQRNKGNFPGRFSGRQFSNSRSEMNVSTLELGDSALYLCASSLAGGTGLETQYFGPGTRLLVL.

The CDR3 DNA reads TGTGCCAGCAGTTTTTCTTATTTTCGGGGAACTAATTCACCCCTCCACTTT. It translates to CASSFSYFRGTNSPLHF. The rearrangement uses TRBV27 and TRBJ1-6; D not certain. V was shortened by 3 bases and J by 6 bases, with 18 bases between the two germline ends. Germline CDR1 reads MNHEY; CDR2 reads SMNVEV (reference sequence). The CDR3 sequence is 17 residues long.

V and J are TRBV12-3 or TRBV12-4 and TRBJ1-6, with D perhaps matching TRBD1 (5 bases). Trimming left V 3 bases short and J 10 bases short, with 10 bases between. The CDR3 consists of 13 residues. CDR3 residues: CASSFQGNSPLHF. The DNA of the CDR3 is TGTGCCAGCAGTTTCCAGGGTAACTCACCCCTCCACTTT.

The genes are TRBV6-2 or TRBV6-3 and TRBJ2-3, with 14 nucleotides matching TRBD2. This CDR3 has 16 amino acids. Germline V CDR1 and CDR2: MNHEY, SVGEGT. The ends lost 5 bases at V and 5 bases at J; junction bases unmatched: 6. The CDR3 is CASSDGTSGSGDTQYF. The CDR3 DNA sequence: TGTGCCAGCAGTGACGGGACTAGCGGGAGCGGAGATACGCAGTATTTT.

The chain links TRBV6-5 to TRBJ1-4; 10 bases fit TRBD1. Unmatched junction bases numbered 1, after V lost 4 bases and J lost 5 bases. This CDR3 has 14 amino acids. CDR1 and CDR2 (germline): MNHEY, SVGAGI. CDR3 sequence reads: CASSSGQGNEKLFF. CDR3 coding DNA: TGTGCCAGCAGTTCGGGACAGGGGAATGAAAAACTGTTTTTT.

The chain links TRBV25-1 to TRBJ1-2; 7 positions agree with TRBD1. After removal of 4 bases from V and 2 bases from J, the junction contained 4 bases not matched to a gene. The CDR3 extends over 14 amino acids. Per the germline V gene, CDR1 is MGHDK and CDR2 is SYGVNS. The CDR3 spells CASSVGTANYGYTF. CDR3 in DNA: TGTGCCAGCAGTGTCGGGACAGCAAACTATGGCTACACCTTC.